This passage covers 23 T cell receptor beta chains from one sample sequenced in a study of blood T cell repertoires in COVID-19. Profiled with immunoSEQ multiplex PCR; TCRdb holds only in-frame clones, not every one. Of about 89,000 clones in the sample, about 83% were seen once. The specimen was peripheral blood. The origin of the receptors is a human donor in a cohort sampled during active COVID-19.

The CDR3 region is CASSQDLAGAWGEQYF. CDR3 nucleotide sequence: TGTGCCAGCAGCCAAGATCTTGCGGGAGCTTGGGGCGAGCAGTACTTC. The rearrangement joins TRBV4-2 to TRBJ2-7, with 7 bases lining up with TRBD2. The CDR3 runs to 16 residues. V dropped 0 bases and J dropped 6; count of bases not matched to a gene: 11. Germline V CDR1 and CDR2: LGHNA, YNFKEQ.

The V and J genes are TRBV4-3 and TRBJ2-2; 12 nucleotides match TRBD2. CDR1 is LGHNA and CDR2 is YSLEER in the germline V gene. V gave up 0 bases and J gave up 2 bases; unmatched junction bases: 10. CDR3 size: 20 residues. The CDR3 DNA sequence: TGCGCCAGCAGCCAAGATTCGGCTAGCGGGAGGGTCGGAAACACCGGGGAGCTGTTTTTT. Protein product: CASSQDSASGRVGNTGELFF.

V and J are TRBV21-1 and TRBJ2-3; TRBD2, the table's D call, was not compared with the DNA. TRBV21-1 is described as a pseudogene. The CDR3 runs to 19 residues. The CDR3 region is CASSTRTSGNFLGTDTQYF. In DNA, the CDR3 is TGTGCCAGCAGCACCCGGACTAGCGGGAATTTCTTGGGCACAGATACGCAGTATTTT.

V and J are TRBV5-1 and TRBJ2-5; 8 bases are shared with TRBD2. Germline V gene sequence: CDR1 SGHRS, CDR2 YFSETQ. V gave up 3 bases and J gave up 5 bases; unmatched junction bases: 6. This CDR3 spans 14 amino acids. The CDR3 here is CASSYQAGEETQYF. The CDR3 coding sequence is TGCGCCAGCAGCTATCAAGCGGGAGAGGAGACCCAGTACTTC.

By share, this clone counts as medium-sized. The rearrangement uses TRBV14 and TRBJ2-7, with TRBD2 identical over 11 bases. Germline V gives CDR1 SGHDN, CDR2 FVKESK. Unmatched junction bases numbered 6, after V lost 0 bases and J lost 2 bases. The CDR3 has 17 amino acids. The CDR3 nucleotides read TGTGCCAGCAGCCAAGACCGAACTAGCGGGGGAACCTACGAGCAGTACTTC. Its protein is CASSQDRTSGGTYEQYF.

This clone turned up a few times. The chain recombines TRBV2 with TRBJ1-3, with D possibly TRBD1 on 6 matching bases. The CDR3 sequence is 14 residues long. Trimming shortened V by 3 bases and J by 5 bases, and 11 bases separated the two germline ends. CDR1 and CDR2 (germline): SNHLY, FYNNEI. Written as DNA, the CDR3 is TGTGCCAGCAGTGATACAGGGAGTAGAAACACCATATATTTT. Its translation is CASSDTGSRNTIYF.

The rearrangement joins TRBV28 to TRBJ2-7, with a tentative D call TRBD2 (5 bases). Germline V lookup: CDR1 MDHEN, CDR2 SYDVKM. CDR3 length: 12 amino acids. V lost 6 bases to trimming and J lost 2 bases, with 8 bases between them. CDR3 in DNA: TGTGCCAGCAGGAGGGCGGCCTACGAGCAGTACTTC. It yields the protein CASRRAAYEQYF.

The DNA for the CDR3 is TGTGCCAGCAGCGTCGGGACTCATAATGAAAAACTGTTTTTT. Amino acids: CASSVGTHNEKLFF. V usage is TRBV5-5 and J usage is TRBJ1-4, with a weak D call TRBD1 (5 bases). The CDR3 has 14 amino acids. Deletions cut 4 bases from V and 4 bases from J, with 11 bases between. The germline gives CDR1 SGHKS, CDR2 YYEKEE (reference sequence). Full variable domain (outside the CDR3, taken from reference TRBV5-5 and TRBJ1-4): DAGVTQSPTHLIKTRGQQVTLRCSPISGHKSVSWYQQVLGQGPQFIFQYYEKEERGRGNFPDRFSARQFPNYSSELNVNALLLGDSALYLCASSVGTHNEKLFFGSGTQLSVL.

This chain links TRBV9 with TRBJ2-3; 13 nucleotides agree with TRBD2. Germline values: CDR1 SGDLS, CDR2 YYNGEE. J was trimmed by 4 bases and V by 4 bases; bases with no gene match: 6. The CDR3 is 16 residues long. The CDR3 coding sequence is TGTGCCAGCAGCACTCGGACTAGCGGGAGCCCAGATACGCAGTATTTT. Translating it yields CASSTRTSGSPDTQYF.

The CDR3 loop reads CASSEVTGGPGELFF. For the CDR3, the DNA is TGTGCCAGCAGTGAAGTCACAGGGGGCCCCGGGGAGCTGTTTTTT. V and J are TRBV6-1 and TRBJ2-2; 9 bases align to TRBD1. The CDR3 length is 15 residues. V lost 1 base, J lost 6 bases, and 3 bases stayed unmatched. The germline V gene encodes CDR1 MNHNS and CDR2 SASEGT.

The V call is TRBV2, the J call TRBJ1-5; D unresolved. The CDR3 loop spans 13 amino acids. Germline values: CDR1 SNHLY, CDR2 FYNNEI. V lost 3 bases and J lost 6, with 9 bases in between. CDR3 loop: CASSDPSGQPQHF. The CDR3 region has the DNA TGTGCCAGCAGTGACCCTTCGGGTCAGCCCCAGCATTTT.

The CDR3 DNA follows: TGTGCCAGCAGCCAAGATGTGGGCATCGGCCGGGGGGAGACCCAGTACTTC. Translation: CASSQDVGIGRGETQYF. The genes are TRBV4-2 and TRBJ2-5, with D perhaps TRBD2 (6 bases). The CDR3 is 17 residues long. V gave up 0 bases and J gave up 5 bases, with 19 bases separating them. Germline CDR1 LGHNA, CDR2 YNFKEQ.

The chain employs TRBV24-1 and TRBJ2-1; D is ambiguous. The CDR3 contains 11 residues. Germline V gene sequence: CDR1 KGHDR, CDR2 SFDVKD. V was shortened by 6 bases and J by 6 bases, with 5 bases between the two germline ends. The DNA of the CDR3 is TGTGCCACCAGTCAGTTCAATGAGCAGTTCTTC. Its protein product is CATSQFNEQFF.

The chain couples TRBV28 to TRBJ1-1, with D unresolved. Germline V CDR1 and CDR2: MDHEN, SYDVKM. V lost 3 bases, J lost 4 bases, and 18 bases lay in between. The CDR3 sequence is 16 residues long. The CDR3 is CASSFNRRTAGTEAFF. The CDR3 bases are TGTGCCAGCAGTTTCAACCGCCGGACTGCGGGCACTGAAGCTTTCTTT.

This chain links TRBV27 with TRBJ1-4; TRBD1 matches at 11 bases. With 8 bases clipped from V and 8 bases from J, the junction kept 4 bases outside the gene matches. The germline CDR1 and CDR2 sequences are MNHEY and SMNVEV (reference sequence). The CDR3 totals 13 residues. CDR3: CASQGTGGEKLFF. CDR3 coding DNA: TGTGCCAGCCAGGGGACAGGGGGGGAAAAACTGTTTTTT.

This chain joins TRBV28 and TRBJ2-7, with a tentative D call TRBD2 (6 bases). In germline, CDR1 is MDHEN, CDR2 SYDVKM. CDR3 size: 13 residues. Trimming took off 6 bases at V and 2 bases at J, with 11 bases between the two ends. This CDR3 reads CASRDYVTYEQYF. CDR3 bases: TGTGCCAGCAGGGACTACGTTACCTACGAGCAGTACTTC.

The CDR3 protein is CASRRPGRSSGELFF. CDR3 nucleotide sequence: TGTGCCAGCAGGAGGCCCGGGAGGTCGTCCGGGGAGCTGTTTTTT. The chain is built from TRBV11-2 and TRBJ2-2, with TRBD2 identical over 7 bases. With V trimmed by 6 bases and J by 6 bases, 10 bases remained unmatched. This CDR3 contains 15 residues. CDR1 is SGHAT and CDR2 is FQNNGV in the germline V gene.

This clone was observed many times. The chain combines TRBV13 with TRBJ1-2; D gene unclear. V was pared by 4 bases and J by 8 bases, with 14 bases between. This CDR3 region has 13 residues. The germline CDR1 and CDR2 sequences are PRHDT and FYEKMQ (reference sequence). The chain's CDR3 is CASSSRVSGGYTF. The DNA of the CDR3 is TGTGCCAGCAGCTCCCGGGTGTCCGGGGGCTACACCTTC.

The chain joins TRBV7-2 to TRBJ1-2, with D perhaps TRBD1 (5 bases). Germline-derived CDR1 and CDR2 are SGHTA and FQGNSA. CDR3 length: 14 amino acids. The V end was cut by 4 bases, the J end by 3 bases, with 12 bases between. CDR3 region: CASSSIGGHYGYTF. The DNA for the CDR3 is TGTGCCAGCAGCTCGATCGGGGGTCACTATGGCTACACCTTC.

V gene TRBV28 combines with J gene TRBJ2-1, with 7 bases lining up with TRBD1. V dropped 8 bases and J dropped 2; count of bases not matched to a gene: 6. Germline lookup yields CDR1 MDHEN and CDR2 SYDVKM. There are 14 residues in the CDR3. As DNA, the CDR3 is TGTGCCAGCTCGGACAGGAGTACCTACAATGAGCAGTTCTTC. It encodes CASSDRSTYNEQFF. The entire variable domain, with the rest obtained from reference TRBV28 and TRBJ2-1, is as follows: DVKVTQSSRYLVKRTGEKVFLECVQDMDHENMFWYRQDPGLGLRLIYFSYDVKMKEKGDIPEGYSVSREKKERFSLILESASTNQTSMYLCASSDRSTYNEQFFGPGTRLTVL.

This clone occurred once. The sample has other DNA sequences that encode this CDR3 too. The V gene is TRBV4-3, the J gene TRBJ1-2; D call uncertain. Germline CDR1 and CDR2: LGHNA and YSLEER. Trimming removed 0 bases from V and 1 base from J, with 9 bases in between. The CDR3 is 15 residues long. The CDR3 DNA is TGCGCCAGCAGCCAAGACCCGGGGAATAACTATGGCTACACCTTC. Translated: CASSQDPGNNYGYTF.

This chain joins TRBV28 and TRBJ2-7, with 8 bases that match TRBD2. The CDR3 has 14 residues. CDR1 and CDR2 from the germline V gene are MDHEN and SYDVKM. With 5 bases clipped from V and 7 bases from J, the junction kept 10 bases outside the gene matches. As DNA, the CDR3 is TGTGCCAGCAGTCCCCCTGGCGGGGGGCTGGAGCAGTACTTC. It encodes CASSPPGGGLEQYF.

V gene TRBV18 combines with J gene TRBJ1-3; D remains ambiguous. Germline V gene lookup returns CDR1 KGHSH and CDR2 LQKENI. V was trimmed by 4 bases and J by 4 bases, leaving 14 bases between them. The CDR3 runs 15 residues. The CDR3 sequence: CASSRSSGQGNTIYF. DNA for the CDR3: TGTGCCAGCTCACGGTCCTCGGGTCAGGGAAACACCATATATTTT.